This T cell receptor (beta chain) was found in a study of cytomegalovirus exposure and HLA in healthy donors. Study outcomes and limitations: A prior analysis recorded that most TCR beta V segments were productive about 87% or about 30% of the time. An assumption of roughly uniform sequencing depth across donors underlay the presence/absence analyses.

PCR primers comprised 60 Vbeta and 13 Jbeta primers. TCRdb's table, derived via immunoSEQ multiplex PCR, lists solely in-frame clones and lacks some. The sample consists of about 140,000 clones, almost 85% of them appearing once. With regard to this clone: The antigen is not known.

CDR1 and CDR2 from the germline V gene are MDHEN and SYDVKM. The CDR3 covers 12 residues. Trimming removed 5 bases at V and 0 bases at J, with 5 bases between. The V and J genes are TRBV28 and TRBJ2-7, with D hard to call. The sample taken for sequencing was PBMCs. The TCR was taken from a woman in her thirties or forties in good health and CMV-seronegative. The CDR3 coding sequence is TGTGCCAGCAGTCGGGTCTCCTACGAGCAGTACTTC. Amino acids: CASSRVSYEQYF.